This T cell receptor beta chain is drawn from a study of T cells in Graves' hyperthyroidism and ophthalmopathy. Across the study: Pretreatment peripheral blood was obtained at initial diagnosis.

RNA transcripts served as the template for amplifying TCR beta CDR3 regions. RT-PCR in the first round (using the HTBI primer set) targeted the TCR CDR3. TCRdb fed the multiplex PCR reads into MiXCR, producing one record per CDR3 protein. The sample has 750,000 to 950,000 distinct CDR3 sequences; around 39% are singletons. PBMCs came from roughly 10 ml fresh peripheral blood. The germline V gene has CDR1 SGHVS and CDR2 FQNEAQ. The V gene end was trimmed by 6 bases and the J gene end by 8 bases; junction bases not matched to a gene: 13. There are 16 residues in the CDR3. The chain carries TRBV7-8 and TRBJ1-4; TRBD1 matches 9 bases. The sample was blood. The receptor comes from a man between 18 and 29 years old with Graves' hyperthyroidism. The chain's CDR3 is CASSSAYRGLQEKLFF. The CDR3 bases are TGTGCCAGCAGTTCTGCTTACAGGGGGCTGCAGGAAAAACTGTTTTTT.